Following are 15 T cell receptor beta chains from one sample sequenced in a study of human T cells and chemical hapten exposure. Time point described: pre-sensitization, week 0. Sample treatment: therapeutic diphenylcyclopropenone sensitization with weekly scalp DPC. TCRdb re-analysed the RACE reads in MiXCR, keeping a single row per CDR3 protein. The table has about 68,000 distinct CDR3 sequences, approximately 11% seen once; the top ten hold 4.5% to 5.5%. Source: whole blood, taken in connection with sensitization to the hapten diphenylcyclopropenone (DPC). The receptors stem from a woman aged 45-65 years with alopecia areata. Some clones in this sample may be carry-over from other donors' samples.

The rearrangement joins TRBV2 to TRBJ1-2; D unclear. V dropped 8 bases and J dropped 7 bases, with 17 bases sitting between them. In germline, CDR1 is SNHLY, CDR2 FYNNEI. The CDR3 contains 13 residues. DNA for the CDR3: TGTGCCAGCTCAACGGACTCCCGAGGTGGCTACACCTTC. Translating it yields CASSTDSRGGYTF. The whole variable domain, filled in from reference TRBV2 and TRBJ1-2, reads EPEVTQTPSHQVTQMGQEVILRCVPISNHLYFYWYRQILGQKVEFLVSFYNNEISEKSEIFDDQFSVERPDGSNFTLKIRSTKLEDSAMYFCASSTDSRGGYTFGSGTRLTVV.

This rearrangement joins TRBV28 to TRBJ2-3; no clear D gene. The CDR3 has 12 residues. Trimming removed 10 bases at V and 0 bases at J, with 8 bases between. From germline, CDR1 is MDHEN and CDR2 SYDVKM. CDR3 sequence: CATSQSTDTQYF. DNA of the CDR3: TGTGCCACTTCTCAGAGCACAGATACGCAGTATTTT.

V and J are TRBV6-6 and TRBJ1-4; the match to TRBD1 covers 7 bases. This CDR3 has 13 amino acids. Germline-derived CDR1 and CDR2 are MNHNY and SVGAGI (reference sequence). Trimming at V came to 8 bases and at J to 10 bases, leaving 10 bases not matched to a gene. Here the CDR3 reads CASENRGRVKLFF. In DNA form, the CDR3 reads TGTGCCAGCGAAAACAGGGGCCGGGTAAAACTGTTTTTT.

The rearrangement joins TRBV6-6 to TRBJ1-1, with a weak D call TRBD1 (5 bases). CDR3 length: 13 amino acids. Germline CDR1 MNHNY, CDR2 SVGAGI (reference sequence). V was shortened by 6 bases and J by 0 bases, with 8 bases between the two germline ends. Written as DNA, the CDR3 is TGTGCCAGCAGGGGGGGGATGAACACTGAAGCTTTCTTT. Translated, it gives CASRGGMNTEAFF.

Comment on this clonotype: The conserved closing phenylalanine or tryptophan is absent in this CDR3, likely reflecting a read error. J is TRBJ1-2 and V is TRBV29-1; no clear D gene. Germline loops: CDR1 SQVTM, CDR2 ANQGSEA. V shed 7 bases and J shed 1 base, with 10 bases lying between them. The CDR3 is made up of 12 amino acids. CDR3 amino acids: CSAMTINYGYTL. The CDR3 region has the DNA TGCAGCGCGATGACAATTAACTATGGCTACACCCTC.

This clonotype was detected ten times or more. V is TRBV11-2 and J is TRBJ2-2; no reliable D call. Per the germline V gene, CDR1 is SGHAT and CDR2 is FQNNGV. The V and J ends lost 3 bases and 5 bases respectively, with 4 bases between them. The CDR3 is 12 residues long. CDR3 in amino acids: CASSFYTGELFF. The DNA of the CDR3 is TGTGCCAGCAGCTTCTATACCGGGGAGCTGTTTTTT.

This clonotype was found many times. The genes are TRBV7-2 and TRBJ1-2; TRBD1 matches at 7 bases. The germline gives CDR1 SGHTA, CDR2 FQGNSA. Trimming took 5 bases from V and 4 from J; bases not matched to a gene: 7. The CDR3 consists of 14 residues. The CDR3 coding sequence is TGTGCCAGCAGCAGGAAGACAGGGTCCTATGGCTACACCTTC. Translated, it gives CASSRKTGSYGYTF.

This clonotype was seen ten or more times. V and J are TRBV6-2 or TRBV6-3 and TRBJ2-7; D might be TRBD2 (5 bases). Germline-derived CDR1 and CDR2 are MNHEY and SVGEGT. Trimming removed 5 bases at V and 7 bases at J, with 21 bases between. The CDR3 consists of 15 residues. The CDR3 is CASSRRGGSYGEQYF. CDR3 nucleotide sequence: TGTGCCAGCAGTCGCCGGGGTGGTTCGTACGGGGAGCAGTACTTC.

The V gene is TRBV20-1, the J gene TRBJ2-7, with 7 positions matching TRBD1. Per germline, CDR1 DFQATT and CDR2 SNEGSKA (reference sequence). The CDR3 covers 12 residues. Trimming removed 5 bases from V and 2 bases from J; junction bases left unmatched: 3. In nucleotides, the CDR3 is TGCAGTGCTCATACAGGGGCCTACGAGCAGTACTTC. Its protein is CSAHTGAYEQYF.

This clonotype was seen a few times. The rearrangement joins TRBV28 to TRBJ2-5; D is unresolved. Germline lookup yields CDR1 MDHEN and CDR2 SYDVKM. The length of the CDR3 is 13 residues. Trimming left V 6 bases short and J 4 bases short, with 12 bases between. In DNA, the CDR3 is TGTGCCAGCAGGATAGAAGGCGGAGAGACCCAGTACTTC. Translated: CASRIEGGETQYF. Looking up the rest from reference TRBV28 and TRBJ2-5 gives the full variable domain: DVKVTQSSRYLVKRTGEKVFLECVQDMDHENMFWYRQDPGLGLRLIYFSYDVKMKEKGDIPEGYSVSREKKERFSLILESASTNQTSMYLCASRIEGGETQYFGPGTRLLVL.

V gene TRBV20-1 combines with J gene TRBJ2-1, with 8 positions matching TRBD2. J gave up 7 bases and V 6 bases, and 11 bases lay outside the gene matches. The CDR3 runs to 14 residues. Germline CDR1 is DFQATT and CDR2 is SNEGSKA (reference sequence). CDR3 nucleotide sequence: TGCAGTGCCAATTCCGGGACTAGGGGTAATGAGCAGTTCTTC. It encodes CSANSGTRGNEQFF.

In its sample, this clonotype was seen many times. The gene calls are TRBV15 and TRBJ1-5; TRBD1 matches 7 bases. The CDR3 contains 15 residues. Germline CDR1 is LNHNV and CDR2 is YYDKDF (reference sequence). J gave up 1 base and V 2 bases, and 2 bases lay outside the gene matches. Here the CDR3 DNA reads TGTGCCACCAGCAGAACGGGACAGAGCAATCAGCCCCAGCATTTT. Its protein product is CATSRTGQSNQPQHF.

This sequence joins TRBV5-1 and TRBJ1-4; 7 nucleotides match TRBD1. From germline, CDR1 is SGHRS and CDR2 YFSETQ. The ends lost 2 bases at V and 6 bases at J; junction bases unmatched: 16. The CDR3 is 18 amino acids. CDR3 protein: CASSFGAVRTGKDEKLFF. The CDR3 bases are TGCGCCAGCAGCTTCGGAGCCGTGAGGACAGGAAAGGATGAAAAACTGTTTTTT. The variable domain in full, with the rest retrieved from reference TRBV5-1 and TRBJ1-4, is KAGVTQTPRYLIKTRGQQVTLSCSPISGHRSVSWYQQTPGQGLQFLFEYFSETQRNKGNFPGRFSGRQFSNSRSEMNVSTLELGDSALYLCASSFGAVRTGKDEKLFFGSGTQLSVL.

Notes on this clonotype: This may stem from a read error, because a much larger clone lies one nucleotide away. The rearrangement joins TRBV18 to TRBJ2-7; D call uncertain. The V and J ends lost 2 bases and 0 bases respectively, with 5 bases between them. This CDR3 region has 13 residues. Germline CDR1 is KGHSH and CDR2 is LQKENI. The CDR3 DNA sequence: TGTGCCAGCTCACCAACAGCCTCCTACGAGCAGTACTTC. Amino acids: CASSPTASYEQYF.

This clonotype was seen ten or more times. This chain uses TRBV6-2 or TRBV6-3 with TRBJ2-3; tentatively, D is TRBD1 or TRBD2 (5 bases each). The CDR3 has 15 residues. The ends were cut back, 6 bases at V and 0 bases at J, with 13 bases in the middle. Per the germline V gene, CDR1 is MNHEY and CDR2 is SVGEGT. The CDR3 reads CASRGLGISTDTQYF. CDR3 DNA: TGTGCCAGCAGGGGGCTCGGGATTAGCACAGATACGCAGTATTTT.